The entry that follows covers one T cell receptor (beta chain) sequence. Antigen specificity is unknown. Mismatch with germline at one junction end may stem from a read error. TCRdb processed the 5' RACE reads anew with MiXCR; each CDR3 protein has one entry. The sample includes fewer than 70,000 distinct CDR3 sequences, 8% to 9.5% of them seen just once. The data were obtained in a study of T-cell memory formation after mild COVID-19. About the research overall: TCR clusters mostly belonged to single donors. General observations from the study: Clones shrinking from day 15 to 85 showed even CD4/CD8 mixes; later expanders tilted CD4+. Researchers found some responding clones in pre-infection memory, a sign that cross-reactive memory joined. Second-wave clones reaching peak frequency on day 37 lacked confirmed SARS-CoV-2 specificity.

Germline-derived CDR1 and CDR2 are MGHRA and YSYEKL. The CDR3 extends over 14 amino acids. The receptor was isolated from a man aged 18 to 29 who had mild COVID-19 (a few samples of this study predate the infection). Cell type and time point are not known. This chain joins TRBV4-1 and TRBJ2-5, with D perhaps TRBD2 (6 bases). The sequenced sample was PBMCs or a T cell subset sorted from them (not recorded which). The DNA for the CDR3 is TGCACCAGCAGCCAAGGGCGGGGTCCCGGGACCCAGTACTTC. Translated: CTSSQGRGPGTQYF.